This is a list of T cell receptor beta chains from one sample in a study of PD-1 blockade in classical Hodgkin lymphoma. Only in-frame clones appear in the TCRdb table, and some are missing; sequencing was by immunoSEQ multiplex PCR. The profile shows 25,000 to 35,000 clones, approximately 65% of them singletons. The specimen was peripheral blood mononuclear cells (PBMCs), collected before the fourth cycle of nivolumab. These receptors were obtained from a human donor with classical Hodgkin lymphoma. Each CDR3 is given with its conserved first and last residue. D genes are given only for firm matches. The size entry is marked missing in some rows and otherwise reads once, few, many or a size class.

>TRBJ2-4|.|.|TRBV2
CASSGEDPVYIQYF
TGTGCCAGCAGTGGGGAGGACCCTGTTTACATTCAGTACTTC
>TRBJ2-1|.|.|TRBV21-1
CASSKSPGGPSGSPSEQFF
TGTGCCAGCAGCAAATCCCCAGGGGGTCCTAGCGGGAGTCCCAGTGAGCAGTTCTTC
>TRBJ1-1|.|few|TRBV28
CASSLVDRNTEAFF
TGTGCCAGCAGTTTAGTAGACCGGAACACTGAAGCTTTCTTT
>TRBJ1-1|.|few|TRBV27
CASSPGNMNTEAFF
TGTGCCAGCAGTCCAGGGAATATGAACACTGAAGCTTTCTTT
>TRBJ2-7|.|medium-sized|TRBV20-1
CSALRAVEQYF
TGCAGTGCTCTCAGGGCCGTCGAGCAGTACTTC
>TRBJ1-3|.|.|TRBV30
CAQFFSPNTIYF
TGTGCCCAATTCTTCAGCCCAAACACCATATATTTT
>TRBJ2-5|TRBD2|.|TRBV6-1
CASVSGGAGKTQYF
TGTGCCAGCGTAAGCGGGGGGGCGGGGAAGACCCAGTACTTC
>TRBJ2-7|.|.|TRBV7-9
CASSLGRMYF
TGTGCCAGCAGCTTAGGCCGGATGTACTTC
>TRBJ2-7|.|.|TRBV5-6
CASSLGAFGTYEQYF
TGTGCCAGCAGCTTGGGGGCTTTTGGAACCTACGAGCAGTACTTC
>TRBJ2-7|.|.|TRBV5-1
CASSLYSGTSEQYF
TGCGCCAGCAGCTTGTACAGCGGGACATCCGAGCAGTACTTC
>TRBJ1-5|.|.|TRBV5-6
CASSQAVGNQPQHF
TGTGCCAGCAGCCAGGCGGTCGGCAATCAGCCCCAGCATTTT
>TRBJ1-5|TRBD1|.|TRBV6-5
CASSYSPQGAVQPQHF
TGTGCCAGCAGTTACTCGCCCCAGGGGGCCGTTCAGCCCCAGCATTTT
>TRBJ2-7|TRBD1|few|TRBV9
CASSVGGTGVHEQYF
TGTGCCAGCAGCGTAGGGGGGACAGGGGTGCACGAGCAGTACTTC
>TRBJ1-6|.|.|TRBV7-3
CASRAGQGGNSPLHF
TGTGCCAGCAGAGCTGGACAAGGGGGGAATTCACCCCTCCACTTT
>TRBJ2-1|.|.|TRBV7-9
CASSLSNEQFF
TGTGCCAGCAGCTTGAGCAATGAGCAGTTCTTC
>TRBJ1-2|.|.|TRBV28
CASSTRDIGLYGYTF
TGTGCCAGCAGCACCCGGGACATTGGGCTCTATGGCTACACCTTC
>TRBJ1-2|.|few|TRBV30
CAWSEQGHGYTF
TGTGCCTGGAGTGAACAGGGTCATGGCTACACCTTC
>TRBJ2-1|TRBD2|once|TRBV9
CASSPRTSGRGSYNEQFF
TGTGCCAGCAGCCCGCGGACTAGCGGAAGGGGCTCCTACAATGAGCAGTTCTTC
>TRBJ1-6|TRBD1|.|TRBV19
CASRGQGFNSPLHF
TGTGCCAGTAGGGGACAGGGATTTAATTCACCCCTCCACTTT
>TRBJ1-1|TRBD1|once|TRBV29-1
CSVANLDRVSTEAFF
TGCAGCGTCGCAAACTTGGACAGGGTAAGCACTGAAGCTTTCTTT
>TRBJ2-1|.|.|TRBV7-8
CASSLVLEGNEQFF
TGTGCCAGCAGCTTAGTCCTAGAGGGGAATGAGCAGTTCTTC
>TRBJ2-2|.|.|TRBV9
CASSAPATGELFF
TGTGCCAGCAGCGCCCCCGCTACCGGGGAGCTGTTTTTT
>TRBJ1-1|.|.|TRBV6-5
CASTQPANTEAFF
TGTGCCAGCACCCAGCCGGCAAACACTGAAGCTTTCTTT
>TRBJ2-7|TRBD2|.|TRBV15
CATRTSGSYEQYF
TGTGCCACCCGGACTAGCGGGAGTTACGAGCAGTACTTC
>TRBJ1-1|.|.|TRBV27
CASTGYGGEAAFF
TGTGCCAGCACGGGGTACGGGGGCGAGGCAGCTTTCTTT
>TRBJ2-1|.|.|TRBV7-6
CASSSGGTYNEQFF
TGTGCCAGCAGCTCAGGGGGGACCTACAATGAGCAGTTCTTC
>TRBJ1-4|.|.|TRBV6-5
CASSYDTGETEKLFF
TGTGCCAGCAGTTACGACACAGGCGAAACTGAAAAACTGTTTTTT
>TRBJ2-5|.|.|TRBV7-9
CASSLAARQETQYF
TGTGCCAGCAGCTTAGCGGCTAGACAAGAGACCCAGTACTTC
>TRBJ2-1|.|.|TRBV7-9
CASRQGNEQFF
TGTGCCAGCAGACAGGGCAATGAGCAGTTCTTC
>TRBJ1-2|.|.|TRBV7-9
CASSQGRVGYTF
TGTGCCAGCAGTCAGGGGAGGGTTGGCTACACCTTC
>TRBJ1-5|.|medium-sized|TRBV2
CASSDRTAANQPQHF
TGTGCCAGCAGTGACCGGACAGCGGCCAATCAGCCCCAGCATTTT
>TRBJ1-2|TRBD1|.|TRBV6-5
CASSYSGTGGAGTF
TGTGCCAGCAGTTATAGCGGGACAGGGGGCGCGGGGACCTTC
>TRBJ1-3|.|.|TRBV15
CATSPPDTGNTIYF
TGTGCCACCAGCCCTCCGGACACTGGAAACACCATATATTTT
>TRBJ2-3|TRBD2|.|TRBV29-1
CSVGLAGWETDTQYF
TGCAGCGTTGGGCTAGCGGGATGGGAGACAGATACGCAGTATTTT
>TRBJ1-1|.|.|TRBV6-1
CASSEAGGREAFF
TGTGCCAGCAGTGAAGCCGGGGGGCGTGAAGCTTTCTTT
>TRBJ2-1|TRBD2|once|TRBV2
CASRIGSGTNEQFF
TGTGCCAGCAGGATAGGTAGCGGGACTAATGAGCAGTTCTTC
>TRBJ1-1|.|few|TRBV7-9
CASSPPGKMNTEAFF
TGTGCCAGCAGCCCCCCGGGCAAAATGAACACTGAAGCTTTCTTT
>TRBJ1-1|.|.|TRBV19
CASSKMTGPLGTEAFF
TGTGCCAGTAGTAAAATGACAGGACCGCTGGGCACTGAAGCTTTCTTT
>TRBJ2-7|TRBD2|.|TRBV10-3
CAISSGGPYEQYF
TGTGCCATCAGTAGCGGGGGGCCCTACGAGCAGTACTTC
>TRBJ1-3|.|.|TRBV27
CASSLTETGNTIYF
TGTGCCAGCAGTTTAACAGAGACTGGAAACACCATATATTTT
>TRBJ1-2|.|.|TRBV4-3
CASSQDNGYTF
TGCGCCAGCAGCCAAGATAATGGCTACACCTTC